Listed below are T cell receptor beta chains from one sample, sequenced in a study of cytomegalovirus exposure and HLA in healthy donors. Measured with immunoSEQ multiplex PCR; TCRdb has only the in-frame clones, and not every one. The sample shows around 150,000 clones, and 1% to 1.5% sits with its ten largest clones. Input material: PBMCs. The source of these receptors is an older woman in good health and CMV-seronegative. CDR3s include the opening cysteine and the closing phenylalanine or tryptophan. The D gene is left open where the match is weak.

j_call cdr3_length d_call v_call cdr3_nt cdr3_aa
TRBJ2-3 15 TRBD1 TRBV12-5 TGTGCTAGTGGTTTCGGGGACAGGGGCACAGATACGCAGTATTTT CASGFGDRGTDTQYF
TRBJ2-1 15 TRBD2 TRBV9 TGTGCCAGCAGCGATGCGGGGGGCCCCTACAATGAGCAGTTCTTC CASSDAGGPYNEQFF
TRBJ1-1 12 TRBD1 TRBV7-3 TGTGCCAGCAGCTCAGGGGGGCCTGAAGCTTTCTTT CASSSGGPEAFF
TRBJ2-7 11 NA TRBV2 TGTGCCAGCAAACGGGACTACGAGCAGTACTTC CASKRDYEQYF
TRBJ2-1 15 NA TRBV10-3 TGTGCCATCAGTGTTTCCACATTCTCCTACAATGAGCAGTTCTTC CAISVSTFSYNEQFF
TRBJ2-7 13 TRBD1 TRBV7-3 TGTGCCAGCAGCCCTGACAGGGAACACGAGCAGTACTTC CASSPDREHEQYF
TRBJ1-1 13 NA TRBV9 TGTGCCAGCAGCGTCCGGAGGGAATCTGAAGCTTTCTTT CASSVRRESEAFF
TRBJ2-5 14 TRBD2 TRBV29-1 TGCAGCGTCCCCTGGCTAGCGGGAGCCCTGACCCAGTACTTC CSVPWLAGALTQYF
TRBJ1-2 13 NA TRBV19 TGTGCCAGTAGTAGAACAGGAGACTATGGCTACACCTTC CASSRTGDYGYTF
TRBJ1-2 13 NA TRBV28 TGTGCCAGCAGTTTGCAAGCAAACTATGGCTACACCTTC CASSLQANYGYTF
TRBJ2-7 15 TRBD1 TRBV11-2 TGTGCCAGCAGCTTAAGGGACAGCGGACTGAGCGAGCAGTACTTC CASSLRDSGLSEQYF
TRBJ2-7 13 TRBD1 TRBV2 TGTGCCAGCAGGACAGGGGGTAGGTACGAGCAGTACTTC CASRTGGRYEQYF
TRBJ2-1 16 TRBD2 TRBV7-6 TGTGCCAGCAGCTTAGCCTCTAGGGCGGGGGGTAATGAGCAGTTCTTC CASSLASRAGGNEQFF
TRBJ2-5 16 NA TRBV5-1 TGCGCCAGCAGTTTCATGGCGGGGCTGTACCAAGAGACCCAGTACTTC CASSFMAGLYQETQYF
TRBJ2-7 14 TRBD1 TRBV11-2 TGTGCCAGCAGCATCGGGACAGGATCCTACGAGCAGTACTTC CASSIGTGSYEQYF
TRBJ2-1 15 NA TRBV4-1 TGCGCCAGCAGCCGAAACCTTGGGCAAATCAAAGAGCAGTTCTTC CASSRNLGQIKEQFF
TRBJ2-1 15 TRBD2 TRBV11-3 TGTGCCAGCTCGCCGGAGCGGGAGGGCCGGAATGAGCAGTTCTTC CASSPEREGRNEQFF
TRBJ1-3 18 NA TRBV4-1 TGCGCCAGCAGCCCCCTCGGGTCAGGGCCATTTTCAGGAAACACCATATATTTT CASSPLGSGPFSGNTIYF
TRBJ2-2 16 NA TRBV5-4 TGTGCCAGCAGTTGGTGGGCGGGCGCGAACACCGGGGAGCTGTTTTTT CASSWWAGANTGELFF
TRBJ2-5 13 TRBD1 TRBV18 TGTGCCAGCTCACCCCAGGACAGGGTAGCGCAGTACTTC CASSPQDRVAQYF
TRBJ1-2 13 NA TRBV10-3 TGTGCCATCAGCTCGGACGGAGGATATGGCTACACCTTC CAISSDGGYGYTF
TRBJ1-4 15 TRBD1 TRBV5-5 TGTGCCAGCAGCTTCGCCGGGACAGGGACTGAAAAACTGTTTTTT CASSFAGTGTEKLFF
TRBJ1-5 15 NA TRBV27 TGTGCCAGCAGGTCAACAGGGATCTCCAATCAGCCCCAGCATTTT CASRSTGISNQPQHF
TRBJ2-1 16 NA TRBV7-9 TGTGCCAGCAGCTTCTCTAGCTCCCGGAGGGGTAATGAGCAGTTCTTC CASSFSSSRRGNEQFF
TRBJ1-4 13 NA TRBV10-3 TGTGCCATCAGTGAGTGGGGGGGCGAAAAACTGTTTTTT CAISEWGGEKLFF
TRBJ1-1 12 NA TRBV11-1 TGTGCCAGCAGCTTGAGAGGCGGGGGAGCTTTCTTT CASSLRGGGAFF
TRBJ1-2 12 TRBD1 TRBV2 TGTGCCAGCAGTGGTGGACAGGGTGGCTACACCTTC CASSGGQGGYTF
TRBJ1-1 13 TRBD1 TRBV19 TGTGCCAGTTCGGACAGGGCTAACACTGAAGCTTTCTTT CASSDRANTEAFF